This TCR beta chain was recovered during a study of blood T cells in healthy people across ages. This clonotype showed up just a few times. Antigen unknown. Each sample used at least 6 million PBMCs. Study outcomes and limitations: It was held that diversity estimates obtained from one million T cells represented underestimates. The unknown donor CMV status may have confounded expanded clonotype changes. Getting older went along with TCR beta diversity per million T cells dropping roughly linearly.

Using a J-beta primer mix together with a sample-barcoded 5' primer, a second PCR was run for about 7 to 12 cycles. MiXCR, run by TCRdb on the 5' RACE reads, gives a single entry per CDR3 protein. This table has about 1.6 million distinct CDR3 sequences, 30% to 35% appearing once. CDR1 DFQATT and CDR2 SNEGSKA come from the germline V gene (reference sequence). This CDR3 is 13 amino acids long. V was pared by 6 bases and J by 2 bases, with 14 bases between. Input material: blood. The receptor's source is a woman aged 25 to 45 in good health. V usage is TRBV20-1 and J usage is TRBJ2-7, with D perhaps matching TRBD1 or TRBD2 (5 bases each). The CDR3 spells CSAPGRLAYEQYF. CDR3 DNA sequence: TGCAGTGCCCCGGGACGCTTGGCCTACGAGCAGTACTTC.